This TCR beta chain originates from a study of Graves' ophthalmopathy and Graves' hyperthyroidism. Regarding the study as a whole: Ophthalmopathy progression predictions by the model showed nearly 75% specificity and over 60% sensitivity.

RNA transcripts yielded amplified TCR beta CDR3 regions. Scientists carried out first-round RT-PCR using HTBI primers and then a second-round multiplex PCR. A single record per CDR3 protein comes from TCRdb applying MiXCR to the multiplex PCR reads. The data show about 660,000 distinct CDR3 sequences, roughly 41% seen once. The CDR3 length is 14 residues. No donor had other autoimmune disease, uncontrolled infection, pregnancy or lactation. Concerning this clonotype: Antigen: not known. This may be a read error, as it is one base from a much larger clone.

This TCR was sampled from an adult man with Graves' ophthalmopathy. The sample was peripheral blood. This chain uses TRBV12-3 or TRBV12-4 with TRBJ1-2; tentatively, D is TRBD1 (5 bases). CDR3 nucleotide sequence: TGTGCCAGCAGTCTACAGTTCGGGGACTATAGCTACACCTTC. Protein: CASSLQFGDYSYTF.